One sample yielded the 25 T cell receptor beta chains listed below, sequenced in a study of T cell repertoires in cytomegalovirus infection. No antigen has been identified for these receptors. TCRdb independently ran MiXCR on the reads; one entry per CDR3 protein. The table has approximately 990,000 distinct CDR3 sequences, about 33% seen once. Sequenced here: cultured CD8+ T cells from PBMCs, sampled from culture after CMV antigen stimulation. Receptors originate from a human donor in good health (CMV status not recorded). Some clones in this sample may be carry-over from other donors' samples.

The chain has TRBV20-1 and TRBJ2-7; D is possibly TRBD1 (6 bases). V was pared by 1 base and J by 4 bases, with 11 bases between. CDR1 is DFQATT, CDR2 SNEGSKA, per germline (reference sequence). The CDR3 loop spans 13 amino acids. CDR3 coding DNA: TGCAGTGCTAGAGTTGACAGGTTGTACGAGCAGTACGTC. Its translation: CSARVDRLYEQYV.

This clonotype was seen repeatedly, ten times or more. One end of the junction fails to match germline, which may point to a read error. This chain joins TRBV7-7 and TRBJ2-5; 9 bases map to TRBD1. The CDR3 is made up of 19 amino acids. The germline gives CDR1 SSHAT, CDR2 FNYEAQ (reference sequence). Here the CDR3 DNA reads TGTGCTAGCAGCTTAGCCCAACCGGGACAGGGATTGATAGAAGAGACCCAGTACTTC. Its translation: CASSLAQPGQGLIEETQYF.

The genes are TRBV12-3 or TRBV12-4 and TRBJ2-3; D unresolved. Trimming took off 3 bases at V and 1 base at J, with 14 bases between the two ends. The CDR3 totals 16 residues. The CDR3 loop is CASSFMAEGRTDTQYF. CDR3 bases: TGTGCCAGCAGTTTTATGGCGGAAGGGCGCACAGATACGCAGTATTTT.

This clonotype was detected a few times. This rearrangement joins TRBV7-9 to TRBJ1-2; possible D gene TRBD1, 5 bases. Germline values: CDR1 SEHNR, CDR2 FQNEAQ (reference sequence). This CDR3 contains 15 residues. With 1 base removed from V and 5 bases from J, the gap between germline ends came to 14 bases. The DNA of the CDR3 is TGTGCCAGCAGCTTAGTGCAGGGAGGCGGGTATGGCTACACCTTC. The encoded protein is CASSLVQGGGYGYTF.

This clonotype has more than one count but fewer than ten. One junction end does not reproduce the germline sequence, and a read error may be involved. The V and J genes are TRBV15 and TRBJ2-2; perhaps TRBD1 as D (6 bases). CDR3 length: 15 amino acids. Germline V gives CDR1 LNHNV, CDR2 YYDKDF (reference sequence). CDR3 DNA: TGTGCCACCAGCAGCCATACAGGGAACCCCGGGGAGCTGTTTTTT. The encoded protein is CATSSHTGNPGELFF.

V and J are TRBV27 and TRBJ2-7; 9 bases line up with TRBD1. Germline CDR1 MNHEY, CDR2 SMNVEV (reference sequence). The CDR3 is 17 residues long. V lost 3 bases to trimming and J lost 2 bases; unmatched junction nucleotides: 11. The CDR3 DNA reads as TGTGCCAGCAGTTTTTTGGGACAGGGTTCATTTCCCTACGAGCAGTACTTC. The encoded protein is CASSFLGQGSFPYEQYF.

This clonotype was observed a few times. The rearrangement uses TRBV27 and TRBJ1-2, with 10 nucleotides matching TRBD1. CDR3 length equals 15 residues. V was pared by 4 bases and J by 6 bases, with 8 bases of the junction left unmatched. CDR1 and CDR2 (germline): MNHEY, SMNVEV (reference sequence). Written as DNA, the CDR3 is TGTGCCAGCAGTTCCCGGGACAGGGGTTTCCATGGCTACACCTTC. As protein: CASSSRDRGFHGYTF.

The CDR3 region has the DNA TGTGCCAGCAGCTCCGGGACAGGCAATATGGGGGCCAACGTCCTGACTTTC. Amino acids: CASSSGTGNMGANVLTF. The gene calls are TRBV5-6 and TRBJ2-6, with 8 bases aligning to TRBD1. Germline-derived CDR1 and CDR2 are SGHDT and YYEEEE. The CDR3 extends over 17 amino acids. The ends lost 3 bases at V and 4 bases at J; junction bases unmatched: 9.

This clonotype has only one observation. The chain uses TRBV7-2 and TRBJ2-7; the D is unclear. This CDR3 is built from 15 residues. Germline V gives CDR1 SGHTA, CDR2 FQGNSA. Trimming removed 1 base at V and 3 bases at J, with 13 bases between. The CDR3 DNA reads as TGTGCCAGCAGCTTAGAGAAGGGTTTCCTCTACGAGCAGTACGTC. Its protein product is CASSLEKGFLYEQYV.

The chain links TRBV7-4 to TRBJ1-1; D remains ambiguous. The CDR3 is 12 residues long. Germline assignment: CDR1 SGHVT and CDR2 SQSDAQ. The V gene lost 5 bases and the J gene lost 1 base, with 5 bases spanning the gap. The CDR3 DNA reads TGTGCCAGCAGCGTCTCGAACACTGAAGCTTTCTTT. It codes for CASSVSNTEAFF.

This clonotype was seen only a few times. In DNA form, the CDR3 reads TGTGCCAGCAGCTTGGAAGAGCAAGAGACCCAGTACTTC. It encodes CASSLEEQETQYF. The chain recombines TRBV5-4 with TRBJ2-5, with unresolved D. V was trimmed by 0 bases and J by 2 bases, leaving 5 bases between them. The CDR3 sequence is 13 residues long. Germline V gene sequence: CDR1 SGHNT, CDR2 YYREEE (reference sequence).

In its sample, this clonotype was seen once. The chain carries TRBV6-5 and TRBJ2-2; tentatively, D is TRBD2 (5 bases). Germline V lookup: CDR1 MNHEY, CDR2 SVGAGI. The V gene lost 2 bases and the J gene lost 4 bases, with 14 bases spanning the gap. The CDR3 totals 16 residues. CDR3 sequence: CASSYDAGLGTGELFF. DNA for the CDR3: TGTGCCAGCAGTTACGACGCAGGACTGGGCACCGGGGAGCTGTTTTTT.

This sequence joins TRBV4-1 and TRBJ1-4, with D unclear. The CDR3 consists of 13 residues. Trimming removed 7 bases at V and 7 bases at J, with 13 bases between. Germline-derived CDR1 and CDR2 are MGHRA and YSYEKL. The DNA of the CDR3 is TGCGCCAGCACCCATTACTCGGGTGAAAAACTGTTTTTT. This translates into CASTHYSGEKLFF.

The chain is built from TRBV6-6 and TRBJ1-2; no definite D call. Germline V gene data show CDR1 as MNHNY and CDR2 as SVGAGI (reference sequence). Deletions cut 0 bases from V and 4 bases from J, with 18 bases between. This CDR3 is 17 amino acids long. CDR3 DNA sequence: TGTGCCAGCAGTTACTCGCGGGATCTCTTTCGGGGCTATGGCTACACCTTC. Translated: CASSYSRDLFRGYGYTF.

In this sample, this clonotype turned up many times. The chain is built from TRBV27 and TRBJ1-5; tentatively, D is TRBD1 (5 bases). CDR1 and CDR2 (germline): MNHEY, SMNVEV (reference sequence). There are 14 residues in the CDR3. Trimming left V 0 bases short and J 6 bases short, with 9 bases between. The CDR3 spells CASSLSGGGQPQHF. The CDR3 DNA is TGTGCCAGCAGTTTATCGGGGGGGGGTCAGCCCCAGCATTTT.

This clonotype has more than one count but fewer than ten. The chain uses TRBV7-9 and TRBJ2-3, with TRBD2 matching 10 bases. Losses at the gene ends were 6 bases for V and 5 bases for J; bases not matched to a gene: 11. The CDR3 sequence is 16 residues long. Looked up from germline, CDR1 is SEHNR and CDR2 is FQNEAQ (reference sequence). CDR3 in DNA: TGTGCCAGCAGACACCTAGCGGGGGTCGCGCGAGATACGCAGTATTTT. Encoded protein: CASRHLAGVARDTQYF.

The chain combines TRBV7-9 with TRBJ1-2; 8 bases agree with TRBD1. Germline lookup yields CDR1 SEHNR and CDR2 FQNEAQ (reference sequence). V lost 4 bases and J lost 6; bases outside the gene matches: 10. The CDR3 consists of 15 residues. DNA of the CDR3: TGTGCCAGCAGCTCAAGGACAGGGAAAATGGATGGCTACACCTTC. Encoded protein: CASSSRTGKMDGYTF. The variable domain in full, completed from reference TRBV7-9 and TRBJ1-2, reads DTGVSQNPRHKITKRGQNVTFRCDPISEHNRLYWYRQTLGQGPEFLTYFQNEAQLEKSRLLSDRFSAERPKGSFSTLEIQRTEQGDSAMYLCASSSRTGKMDGYTFGSGTRLTVV.

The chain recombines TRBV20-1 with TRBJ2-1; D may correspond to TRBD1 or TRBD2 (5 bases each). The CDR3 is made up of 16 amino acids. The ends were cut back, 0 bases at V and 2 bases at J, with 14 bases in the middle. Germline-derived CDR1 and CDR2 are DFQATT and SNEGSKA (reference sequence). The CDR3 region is CSAREPGRGAYNEQFF. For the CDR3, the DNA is TGCAGTGCTAGAGAGCCGGGACGGGGAGCCTACAATGAGCAGTTCTTC.

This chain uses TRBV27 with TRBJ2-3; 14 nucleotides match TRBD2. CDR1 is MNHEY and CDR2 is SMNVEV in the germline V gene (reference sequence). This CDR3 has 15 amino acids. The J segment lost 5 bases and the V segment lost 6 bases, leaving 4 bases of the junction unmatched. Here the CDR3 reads CASSPGLAGEDTQYF. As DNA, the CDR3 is TGTGCCAGCAGCCCGGGACTAGCGGGGGAAGATACGCAGTATTTT.

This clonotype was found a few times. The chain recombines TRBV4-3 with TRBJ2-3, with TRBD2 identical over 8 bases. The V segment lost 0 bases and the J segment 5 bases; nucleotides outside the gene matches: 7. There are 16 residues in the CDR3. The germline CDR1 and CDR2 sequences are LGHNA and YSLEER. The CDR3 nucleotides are TGCGCCAGCAGCCAAGATTGGGGACTAGGGTTAGATACGCAGTATTTT. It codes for CASSQDWGLGLDTQYF.

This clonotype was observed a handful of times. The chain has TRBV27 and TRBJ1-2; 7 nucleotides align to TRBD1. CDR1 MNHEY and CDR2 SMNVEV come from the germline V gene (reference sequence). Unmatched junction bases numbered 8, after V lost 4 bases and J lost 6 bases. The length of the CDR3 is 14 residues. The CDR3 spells CASSSSGTVHGYTF. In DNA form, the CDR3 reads TGTGCCAGCAGTTCCTCCGGGACAGTCCATGGCTACACCTTC.

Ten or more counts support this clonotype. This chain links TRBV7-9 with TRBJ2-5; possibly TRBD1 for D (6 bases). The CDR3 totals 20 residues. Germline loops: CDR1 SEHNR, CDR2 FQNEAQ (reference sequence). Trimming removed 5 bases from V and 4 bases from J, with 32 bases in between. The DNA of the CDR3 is TGTGCCAGCAGCGCCAGGGACACTCCAACTCTCGCCCCCGTACGAGAGACCCAGTACTTC. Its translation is CASSARDTPTLAPVRETQYF.

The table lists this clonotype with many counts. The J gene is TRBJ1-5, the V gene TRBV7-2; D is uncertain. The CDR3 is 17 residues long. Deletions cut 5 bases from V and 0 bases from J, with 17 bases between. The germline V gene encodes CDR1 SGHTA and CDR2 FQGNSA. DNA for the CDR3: TGTGCCAGCAGCCCCCGTGGAGGCTTCTATAGCAATCAGCCCCAGCATTTT. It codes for CASSPRGGFYSNQPQHF.

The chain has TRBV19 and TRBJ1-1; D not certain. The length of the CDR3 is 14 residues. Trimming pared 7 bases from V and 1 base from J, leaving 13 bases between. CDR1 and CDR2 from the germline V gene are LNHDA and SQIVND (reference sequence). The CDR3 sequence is CASNTRHSNTEAFF. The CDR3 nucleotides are TGTGCCAGTAATACCCGTCACTCGAACACTGAAGCTTTCTTT. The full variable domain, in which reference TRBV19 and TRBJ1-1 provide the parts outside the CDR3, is DGGITQSPKYLFRKEGQNVTLSCEQNLNHDAMYWYRQDPGQGLRLIYYSQIVNDFQKGDIAEGYSVSREKKESFPLTVTSAQKNPTAFYLCASNTRHSNTEAFFGQGTRLTVV.

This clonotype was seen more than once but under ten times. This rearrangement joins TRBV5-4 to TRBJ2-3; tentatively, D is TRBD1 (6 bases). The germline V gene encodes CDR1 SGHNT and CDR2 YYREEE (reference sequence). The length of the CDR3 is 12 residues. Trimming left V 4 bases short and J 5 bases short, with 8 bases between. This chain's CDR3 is CASSNREDTQYF. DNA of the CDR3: TGTGCCAGCAGCAACAGGGAAGATACGCAGTATTTT.